These T cell receptor beta chains were read from a single sample in a study of cytomegalovirus exposure and HLA in healthy donors. Sequencing used immunoSEQ multiplex PCR; TCRdb keeps in-frame clones, though not all of them. The table shows some 120,000 clones, with 80% occurring only once. The source material was PBMCs. The receptors were gathered from a human donor in good health. CDR3s include the opening cysteine and the closing phenylalanine or tryptophan. A D gene is named only where the DNA matches it firmly. Clone size is given for some rows only: seen once, a few or many times, or a class if the clone is expanded.

clone size: -; V gene: TRBV15; D gene: -; J gene: TRBJ1-1; CDR3 DNA: TGTGCCACCTACGGACAGATGAACACTGAAGCTTTCTTT; CDR3 protein: CATYGQMNTEAFF
clone size: -; V gene: TRBV5-4; D gene: TRBD1; J gene: TRBJ2-7; CDR3 DNA: TGTGCCAGCAGCTTGGACAGGGGAGAAATCCCCTACGAGCAGTACTTC; CDR3 protein: CASSLDRGEIPYEQYF
clone size: -; V gene: TRBV11-2; D gene: TRBD2; J gene: TRBJ2-1; CDR3 DNA: TGTGCCAGCAGCCAAGACCCCGGGACTAGCGGGGGGGGGACTGAGCAGTTCTTC; CDR3 protein: CASSQDPGTSGGGTEQFF
clone size: -; V gene: TRBV2; D gene: -; J gene: TRBJ2-3; CDR3 DNA: TGTGCCAGCAGTCCCGGACTACCCTACTCAAGCACAGATACGCAGTATTTT; CDR3 protein: CASSPGLPYSSTDTQYF
clone size: -; V gene: TRBV10-3; D gene: -; J gene: TRBJ1-1; CDR3 DNA: TGTGCCATCAGTGAGTCGAAACAGAGTAAGAACACTGAAGCTTTCTTT; CDR3 protein: CAISESKQSKNTEAFF
clone size: few; V gene: TRBV6-1; D gene: TRBD2; J gene: TRBJ2-5; CDR3 DNA: TGTGCCAGCAGTGAAGGGAGGACTAGCATAATGGAGACCCAGTACTTC; CDR3 protein: CASSEGRTSIMETQYF
clone size: -; V gene: TRBV16; D gene: TRBD1; J gene: TRBJ1-4; CDR3 DNA: TGTGCCAGCAGCCGGACAGGGGAAAATGAAAAACTGTTTTTT; CDR3 protein: CASSRTGENEKLFF
clone size: few; V gene: TRBV21-1; D gene: -; J gene: TRBJ1-6; CDR3 DNA: TGTGCCAGCAGCAGTTCCAGGGGGCCCTGTAATTCACCCCTCCACTTT; CDR3 protein: CASSSSRGPCNSPLHF
clone size: -; V gene: TRBV6-5; D gene: TRBD1; J gene: TRBJ1-2; CDR3 DNA: TGTGCCAGCAGTAGGGACAGGGCTAACTATGGCTACACCTTC; CDR3 protein: CASSRDRANYGYTF
clone size: -; V gene: TRBV9; D gene: -; J gene: TRBJ2-1; CDR3 DNA: TGTGCCAGCAGCCCACAGGACAACCCATATACCAATGAGCAGTTCTTC; CDR3 protein: CASSPQDNPYTNEQFF
clone size: few; V gene: TRBV18; D gene: -; J gene: TRBJ2-5; CDR3 DNA: TGTGCCAGCTCACCACGGGGGGGCGAGGAGACCCAGTACTTC; CDR3 protein: CASSPRGGEETQYF
clone size: -; V gene: TRBV9; D gene: -; J gene: TRBJ1-6; CDR3 DNA: TGTGCCAGCAGCGCGTCACCGGGGGAACACTCACCCCTCCACTTT; CDR3 protein: CASSASPGEHSPLHF
clone size: -; V gene: TRBV7-6; D gene: -; J gene: TRBJ2-2; CDR3 DNA: TGTGCCAGCAGCACCTCTAGCACCGGGGAGCTGTTTTTT; CDR3 protein: CASSTSSTGELFF
clone size: -; V gene: TRBV5-1; D gene: -; J gene: TRBJ1-3; CDR3 DNA: TGCGCCAGCAGCTTGGCGTCAGGGGACTACGGAAACACCATATATTTT; CDR3 protein: CASSLASGDYGNTIYF
clone size: -; V gene: TRBV4-1; D gene: TRBD1; J gene: TRBJ2-7; CDR3 DNA: TGCGCCAGCAGCCATGGGCAGGGGGACTACGAGCAGTACTTC; CDR3 protein: CASSHGQGDYEQYF
clone size: -; V gene: TRBV20-1; D gene: -; J gene: TRBJ1-1; CDR3 DNA: TGCAGTGTAAGGGGGAACACTGAAGCTTTCTTT; CDR3 protein: CSVRGNTEAFF
clone size: -; V gene: TRBV2; D gene: -; J gene: TRBJ2-3; CDR3 DNA: TGTGCCAGCAGTGAAACGTTACGAGAAACAGATACGCAGTATTTT; CDR3 protein: CASSETLRETDTQYF
clone size: -; V gene: TRBV7-3; D gene: TRBD2; J gene: TRBJ2-3; CDR3 DNA: TGTGCCAGCAGCCCGGGGGGGGGCACAGATACGCAGTATTTT; CDR3 protein: CASSPGGGTDTQYF
clone size: few; V gene: TRBV7-9; D gene: TRBD1; J gene: TRBJ2-5; CDR3 DNA: TGTGCCAGCAGCCCCGGACAGGGCCAAGAGACCCAGTACTTC; CDR3 protein: CASSPGQGQETQYF
clone size: -; V gene: TRBV5-4; D gene: -; J gene: TRBJ2-7; CDR3 DNA: TGTGCCAGCAGCTTGGGGGGCTGGACCTACGAGCAGTACTTC; CDR3 protein: CASSLGGWTYEQYF
clone size: -; V gene: TRBV28; D gene: -; J gene: TRBJ1-3; CDR3 DNA: TGTGCCAGCAGCCATCCTGGAAACACCATATATTTT; CDR3 protein: CASSHPGNTIYF
clone size: -; V gene: TRBV12-2; D gene: -; J gene: TRBJ1-6; CDR3 DNA: TGTGCAAGTCGCTTAGTCCTCGGACGGGGTAATTCACCCCTCCACTTT; CDR3 protein: CASRLVLGRGNSPLHF
clone size: -; V gene: TRBV7-9; D gene: -; J gene: TRBJ2-7; CDR3 DNA: TGTGCCAGCAGCTTAGGGGCAGGGTCCCACGAGCAGTACTTC; CDR3 protein: CASSLGAGSHEQYF
clone size: -; V gene: TRBV18; D gene: -; J gene: TRBJ1-1; CDR3 DNA: TGTGCCAGCTCACCTCGGACACCCCGGGAGACTGAAGCTTTCTTT; CDR3 protein: CASSPRTPRETEAFF
clone size: -; V gene: TRBV6-5; D gene: -; J gene: TRBJ2-7; CDR3 DNA: TGTGCCAGCAGTTCATACTTTAGGGACACCTCCTACGAGCAGTACTTC; CDR3 protein: CASSSYFRDTSYEQYF
clone size: -; V gene: TRBV7-2; D gene: TRBD1; J gene: TRBJ1-3; CDR3 DNA: TGTGCCAGCAGCTACGACAGGGGCCTAAGAAACACCATATATTTT; CDR3 protein: CASSYDRGLRNTIYF
clone size: -; V gene: TRBV4-1; D gene: TRBD2; J gene: TRBJ2-5; CDR3 DNA: TGCGCCAGCAGCCAAGGGACTAGCGGGGGGTCGGCCCAGTACTTC; CDR3 protein: CASSQGTSGGSAQYF
clone size: -; V gene: TRBV2; D gene: -; J gene: TRBJ1-4; CDR3 DNA: TGTGCCAGCAGTGTCTTTGGAGGGGCTAGTGAAAAACTGTTTTTT; CDR3 protein: CASSVFGGASEKLFF
clone size: once; V gene: TRBV25-1; D gene: TRBD1; J gene: TRBJ2-5; CDR3 DNA: TGTGCCAGCAGTGTCCAGGGGGCGGGAAGAGGGGAGACCCAGTACTTC; CDR3 protein: CASSVQGAGRGETQYF
clone size: -; V gene: TRBV6-6; D gene: -; J gene: TRBJ2-7; CDR3 DNA: TGTGCCAGCAGTTACTCGATTGAGGGGGCCTACGAGCAGTACTTC; CDR3 protein: CASSYSIEGAYEQYF
clone size: -; V gene: TRBV12-2; D gene: -; J gene: TRBJ1-1; CDR3 DNA: TGTGCAAGTCGCTTAGCAAACGGGACAGGGCAAATGAACACTGAAGCTTTCTTT; CDR3 protein: CASRLANGTGQMNTEAFF
clone size: once; V gene: TRBV27; D gene: -; J gene: TRBJ2-3; CDR3 DNA: TGTGCCAGCAGCCTCGGTCAGGCTTCAACGCAGTATTTT; CDR3 protein: CASSLGQASTQYF
clone size: -; V gene: TRBV4-1; D gene: -; J gene: TRBJ2-5; CDR3 DNA: TGCGCCAGCAGCCCACCCCTTGGGGTGGGGGGGCCCCTTGGGGAGACCCAGTACTTC; CDR3 protein: CASSPPLGVGGPLGETQYF
clone size: -; V gene: TRBV5-1; D gene: TRBD2; J gene: TRBJ2-2; CDR3 DNA: TGCGCCAGCAGCTTAGACGGGGGGGGACGGACCGGGGAGCTGTTTTTT; CDR3 protein: CASSLDGGGRTGELFF
clone size: -; V gene: TRBV18; D gene: TRBD2; J gene: TRBJ2-2; CDR3 DNA: TGTGCCAGCTCACCAAAAGGCGAGACTAGCGATGCCGGGGAGCTGTTTTTT; CDR3 protein: CASSPKGETSDAGELFF
clone size: -; V gene: TRBV6-5; D gene: TRBD2; J gene: TRBJ2-1; CDR3 DNA: TGTGCCAGCATCTTACCCGGGGGGAATGAGCAGTTCTTC; CDR3 protein: CASILPGGNEQFF
clone size: -; V gene: TRBV7-9; D gene: TRBD1; J gene: TRBJ1-2; CDR3 DNA: TGTGCCAGCAGCTTAGCGACAGGGGGCTCTGGCTACACCTTC; CDR3 protein: CASSLATGGSGYTF
clone size: -; V gene: TRBV7-7; D gene: TRBD2; J gene: TRBJ2-1; CDR3 DNA: TGTGCTAGCAGCGCGGGGGTCGGAAGCTCCTACAATGAGCAGTTCTTC; CDR3 protein: CASSAGVGSSYNEQFF
clone size: few; V gene: TRBV6-1; D gene: TRBD1; J gene: TRBJ1-6; CDR3 DNA: TGTGCCAGCAGCACAGGGGGCACCTATAATTCACCCCTCCACTTT; CDR3 protein: CASSTGGTYNSPLHF
clone size: -; V gene: TRBV9; D gene: TRBD2; J gene: TRBJ2-5; CDR3 DNA: TGTGCCAGCAGCGTAGGAGGTGAGGGCGGGGGGGCCCGGGAGACCCAGTACTTC; CDR3 protein: CASSVGGEGGGARETQYF
clone size: -; V gene: TRBV28; D gene: -; J gene: TRBJ2-2; CDR3 DNA: TGTGCCAGCAGTTCTCTTCCCCTCCCTAGTGCTACCGGGGAGCTGTTTTTT; CDR3 protein: CASSSLPLPSATGELFF
clone size: few; V gene: TRBV4-1; D gene: -; J gene: TRBJ1-6; CDR3 DNA: TGCGCCAGCAGCCAAGCGTCTATCCCGGGAACCCACCCCAATTCACCCCTCCACTTT; CDR3 protein: CASSQASIPGTHPNSPLHF
clone size: -; V gene: TRBV4-1; D gene: -; J gene: TRBJ2-7; CDR3 DNA: TGCGCCAGCAGCCAATCAAGGGGAAGCTCCTACGAGCAGTACTTC; CDR3 protein: CASSQSRGSSYEQYF
clone size: -; V gene: TRBV5-6; D gene: -; J gene: TRBJ2-5; CDR3 DNA: TGTGCCAGCAGGGCTGGATTTAGCGCCCCGCAAGAGACCCAGTACTTC; CDR3 protein: CASRAGFSAPQETQYF
clone size: -; V gene: TRBV2; D gene: TRBD2; J gene: TRBJ2-1; CDR3 DNA: TGTGCCAGCAGTGCCTTATGGTCCGGTTTGGTCAGAAGACTAGCGGGGGGCAATGAGCAGTTCTTC; CDR3 protein: CASSALWSGLVRRLAGGNEQFF
clone size: -; V gene: TRBV15; D gene: -; J gene: TRBJ2-6; CDR3 DNA: TGTGCCACCAGCAGAGATTGGGCTCTGACATCTGGGGCCAACGTCCTGACTTTC; CDR3 protein: CATSRDWALTSGANVLTF
clone size: -; V gene: TRBV5-1; D gene: -; J gene: TRBJ2-2; CDR3 DNA: TGCGCCAGCAGCTTGCGGGACACCGGGGAGCTGTTTTTT; CDR3 protein: CASSLRDTGELFF
clone size: few; V gene: TRBV18; D gene: -; J gene: TRBJ1-2; CDR3 DNA: TGTGCCAGCTCACCACTCGGTCATGGCTACACCTTC; CDR3 protein: CASSPLGHGYTF
clone size: -; V gene: TRBV9; D gene: TRBD1; J gene: TRBJ1-5; CDR3 DNA: TGTGCCAGCAGCGGGACAGGGAGCGAGCAGCCCCAGCATTTT; CDR3 protein: CASSGTGSEQPQHF
clone size: -; V gene: TRBV6-1; D gene: TRBD2; J gene: TRBJ2-1; CDR3 DNA: TGTGCCAGCAGTGACACTAGCGGGGGGGCCAAGTTCTTC; CDR3 protein: CASSDTSGGAKFF
clone size: -; V gene: TRBV7-6; D gene: TRBD1; J gene: TRBJ2-7; CDR3 DNA: TGTGCCAGCAGCTTCCAGGGGGCTTACGAGCAGTACTTC; CDR3 protein: CASSFQGAYEQYF
clone size: -; V gene: TRBV5-4; D gene: -; J gene: TRBJ1-1; CDR3 DNA: TGTGCCAGCAGCTTCCTCGGGGGGAGCACTGAAGCTTTCTTT; CDR3 protein: CASSFLGGSTEAFF
clone size: few; V gene: TRBV7-5; D gene: -; J gene: TRBJ2-6; CDR3 DNA: TGTGCCAGAAGGTCCTGGGGCAGGGCCTCTGGGGCCAACGTCCTGACTTTC; CDR3 protein: CARRSWGRASGANVLTF
clone size: once; V gene: TRBV19; D gene: -; J gene: TRBJ1-2; CDR3 DNA: TGTGCCAGTAGTATAGATCGTAGCGATTCGCCCTTC; CDR3 protein: CASSIDRSDSPF
clone size: -; V gene: TRBV19; D gene: -; J gene: TRBJ1-1; CDR3 DNA: TGTGCCAGTAGCATACAGGGAGGGAACACTGAAGCTTTCTTT; CDR3 protein: CASSIQGGNTEAFF
clone size: -; V gene: TRBV5-1; D gene: -; J gene: TRBJ1-1; CDR3 DNA: TGCGCCAGCAGCACCCTAGGGGCTGAAGCTTTCTTT; CDR3 protein: CASSTLGAEAFF
clone size: -; V gene: TRBV6-6; D gene: TRBD1; J gene: TRBJ2-5; CDR3 DNA: TGTGCCAGCAGTAATGGACAGGGGAGGGAGCAGTACTTC; CDR3 protein: CASSNGQGREQYF
clone size: -; V gene: TRBV4-2; D gene: TRBD2; J gene: TRBJ2-2; CDR3 DNA: TGTGCCAGCAGCCAGGGGGGGGTGGGTGGCGACACCGGGGAGCTGTTTTTT; CDR3 protein: CASSQGGVGGDTGELFF